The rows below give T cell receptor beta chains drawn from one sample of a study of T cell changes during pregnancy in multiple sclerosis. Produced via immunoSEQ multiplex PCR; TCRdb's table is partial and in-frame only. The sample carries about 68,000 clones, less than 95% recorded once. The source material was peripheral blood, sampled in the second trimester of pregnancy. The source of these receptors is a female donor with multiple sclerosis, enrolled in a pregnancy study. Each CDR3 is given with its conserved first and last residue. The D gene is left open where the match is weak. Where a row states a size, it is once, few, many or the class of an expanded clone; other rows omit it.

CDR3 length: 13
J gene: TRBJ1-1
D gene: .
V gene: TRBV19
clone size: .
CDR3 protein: CASSSVLNTEAFF
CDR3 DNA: TGTGCCAGTAGTAGCGTACTGAACACTGAAGCTTTCTTT

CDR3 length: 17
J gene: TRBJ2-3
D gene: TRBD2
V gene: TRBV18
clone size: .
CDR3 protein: CASSPTSASGPPGTQYF
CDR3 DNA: TGTGCCAGCTCACCAACGTCGGCTAGCGGTCCCCCCGGTACGCAGTATTTT

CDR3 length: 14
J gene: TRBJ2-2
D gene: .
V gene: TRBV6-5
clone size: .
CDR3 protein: CASKQDYNTGELFF
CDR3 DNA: TGTGCCAGCAAACAGGACTACAACACCGGGGAGCTGTTTTTT

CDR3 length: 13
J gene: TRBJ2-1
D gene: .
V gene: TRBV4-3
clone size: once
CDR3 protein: CASSQARGMEQFF
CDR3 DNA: TGCGCCAGCAGCCAAGCAAGGGGGATGGAGCAGTTCTTC

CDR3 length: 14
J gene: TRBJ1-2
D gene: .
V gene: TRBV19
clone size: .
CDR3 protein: CASLSLYNGYGYTF
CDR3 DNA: TGTGCCAGCCTTAGCCTATACAACGGCTATGGCTACACCTTC

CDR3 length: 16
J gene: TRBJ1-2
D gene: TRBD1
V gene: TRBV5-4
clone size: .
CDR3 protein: CASSSPGQGSLGGYTF
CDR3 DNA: TGTGCCAGCAGCTCTCCGGGACAGGGTTCCTTGGGTGGCTACACCTTC

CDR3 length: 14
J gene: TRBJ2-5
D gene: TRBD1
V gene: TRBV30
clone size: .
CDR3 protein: CAWNPTGGSKTQYF
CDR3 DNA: TGTGCCTGGAATCCGACAGGGGGCTCCAAGACCCAGTACTTC

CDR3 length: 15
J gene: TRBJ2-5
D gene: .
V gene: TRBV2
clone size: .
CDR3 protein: CASSREFGGQETQYF
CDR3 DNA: TGTGCCAGCAGTAGGGAGTTTGGCGGCCAAGAGACCCAGTACTTC

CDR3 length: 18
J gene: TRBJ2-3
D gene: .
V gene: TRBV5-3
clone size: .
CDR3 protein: CARSLVFSIVYGTDTQYF
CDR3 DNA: TGTGCCAGAAGCTTGGTGTTCTCTATCGTGTACGGCACAGATACGCAGTATTTT

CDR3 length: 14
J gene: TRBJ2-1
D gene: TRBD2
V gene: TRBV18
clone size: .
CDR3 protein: CASSPGGGANEQFF
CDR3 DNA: TGTGCCAGCTCCCCCGGGGGGGGCGCGAATGAGCAGTTCTTC

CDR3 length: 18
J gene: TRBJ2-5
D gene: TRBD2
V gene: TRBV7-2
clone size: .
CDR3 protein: CASSPSDYSGGREETQYF
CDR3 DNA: TGTGCCAGCAGCCCCTCTGATTATAGCGGGGGGCGTGAAGAGACCCAGTACTTC

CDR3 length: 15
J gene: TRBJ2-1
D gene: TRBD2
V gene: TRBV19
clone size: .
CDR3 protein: CASSSSGGVGNEQFF
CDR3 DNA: TGTGCCAGTAGTTCCAGCGGGGGGGTGGGCAATGAGCAGTTCTTC

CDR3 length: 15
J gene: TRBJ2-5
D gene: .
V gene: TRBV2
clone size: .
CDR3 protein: CASSFPGGARGTQYF
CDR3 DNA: TGTGCCAGCAGTTTCCCTGGGGGGGCCCGGGGGACCCAGTACTTC

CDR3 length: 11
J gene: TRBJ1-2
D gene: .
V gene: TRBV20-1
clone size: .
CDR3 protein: CSAQTGYGYTF
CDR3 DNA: TGCAGTGCCCAGACGGGGTATGGCTACACCTTC

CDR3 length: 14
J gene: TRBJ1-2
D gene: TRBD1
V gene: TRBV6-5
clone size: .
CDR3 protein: CASSPTRGQLGYTF
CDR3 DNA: TGTGCCAGCAGTCCAACCAGGGGGCAGTTAGGCTACACCTTC

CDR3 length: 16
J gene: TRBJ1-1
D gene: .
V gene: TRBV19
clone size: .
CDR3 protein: CASSIRVNTLNTEAFF
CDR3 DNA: TGTGCCAGTAGTATTCGGGTTAACACCTTGAACACTGAAGCTTTCTTT

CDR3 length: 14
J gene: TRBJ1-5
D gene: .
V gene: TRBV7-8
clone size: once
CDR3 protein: CASSPRGGDQPQHF
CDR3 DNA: TGTGCCAGCAGCCCCAGGGGAGGGGATCAGCCCCAGCATTTT

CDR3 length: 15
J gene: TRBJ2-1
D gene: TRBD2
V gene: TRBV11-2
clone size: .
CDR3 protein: CASTQLAGGNNEQFF
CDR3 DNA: TGTGCCAGCACCCAACTAGCGGGGGGGAACAATGAGCAGTTCTTC

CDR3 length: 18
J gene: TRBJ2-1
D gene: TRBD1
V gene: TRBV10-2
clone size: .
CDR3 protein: CASSIILTGSPSYNEQFF
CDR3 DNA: TGCGCCAGCAGCATTATCTTGACAGGGAGTCCAAGTTACAATGAGCAGTTCTTC

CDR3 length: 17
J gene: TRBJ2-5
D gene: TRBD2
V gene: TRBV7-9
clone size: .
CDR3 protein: CASSLGLAGNFQETQYF
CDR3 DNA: TGTGCCAGCAGCTTAGGACTAGCGGGGAATTTCCAAGAGACCCAGTACTTC

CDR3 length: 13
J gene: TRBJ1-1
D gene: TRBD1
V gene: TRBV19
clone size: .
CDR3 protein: CASSLDRDTEAFF
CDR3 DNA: TGTGCCAGTAGTCTGGACAGGGACACTGAAGCTTTCTTT

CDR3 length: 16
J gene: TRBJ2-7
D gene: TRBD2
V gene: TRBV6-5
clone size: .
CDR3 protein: CASSYSSGGGASEQYF
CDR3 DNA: TGTGCCAGCAGTTACAGTTCGGGCGGGGGGGCCTCCGAGCAGTACTTC

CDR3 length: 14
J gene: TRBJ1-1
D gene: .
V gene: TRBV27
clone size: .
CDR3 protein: CASSGMTGGLEAFF
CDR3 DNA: TGTGCCAGCAGTGGAATGACAGGAGGACTTGAAGCTTTCTTT

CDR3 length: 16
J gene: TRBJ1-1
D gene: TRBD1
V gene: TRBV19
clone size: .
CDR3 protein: CASLAPGQGVRTEAFF
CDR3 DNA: TGTGCCAGCCTCGCCCCGGGACAGGGGGTCCGAACTGAAGCTTTCTTT

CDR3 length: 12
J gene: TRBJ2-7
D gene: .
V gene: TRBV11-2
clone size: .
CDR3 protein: CASRRDLSEQYF
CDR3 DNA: TGTGCCAGCCGGAGGGACCTCTCCGAGCAGTACTTC

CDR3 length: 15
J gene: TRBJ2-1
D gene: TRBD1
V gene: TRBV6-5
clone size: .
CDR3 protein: CASSPQTGEGNEQFF
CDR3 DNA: TGTGCCAGCAGTCCCCAGACAGGGGAAGGCAATGAGCAGTTCTTC

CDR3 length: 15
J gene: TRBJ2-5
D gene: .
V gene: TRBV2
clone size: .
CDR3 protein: CASSEARGRTETQYF
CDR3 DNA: TGTGCCAGCAGTGAAGCCAGGGGACGTACCGAGACCCAGTACTTC

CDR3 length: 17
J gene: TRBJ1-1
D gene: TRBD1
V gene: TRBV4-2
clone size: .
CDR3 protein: CASSQVTGLGMNTEAFF
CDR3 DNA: TGTGCCAGCAGCCAAGTGACAGGGCTCGGAATGAACACTGAAGCTTTCTTT

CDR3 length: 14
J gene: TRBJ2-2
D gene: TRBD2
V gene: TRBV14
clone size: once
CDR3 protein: CASSRPGGAGELFF
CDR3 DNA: TGTGCCAGCAGCCGCCCGGGGGGGGCCGGGGAGCTGTTTTTT

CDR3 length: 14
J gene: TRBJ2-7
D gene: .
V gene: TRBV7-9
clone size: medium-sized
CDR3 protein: CASSVVQGTYEQYF
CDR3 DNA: TGTGCCAGCAGCGTGGTCCAGGGTACCTACGAGCAGTACTTC

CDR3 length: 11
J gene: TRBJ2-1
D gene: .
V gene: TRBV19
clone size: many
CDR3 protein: CASTRGNEQFF
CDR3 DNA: TGTGCCAGTACTAGGGGGAATGAGCAGTTCTTC

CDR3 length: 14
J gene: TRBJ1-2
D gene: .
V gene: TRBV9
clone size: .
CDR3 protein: CASSVSGENYGYTF
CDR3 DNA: TGTGCCAGCAGCGTATCAGGGGAAAACTATGGCTACACCTTC

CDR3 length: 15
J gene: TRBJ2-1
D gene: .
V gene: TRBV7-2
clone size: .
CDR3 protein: CASSPGVRSYNEQFF
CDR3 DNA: TGTGCCAGCAGCCCCGGTGTGCGATCCTACAATGAGCAGTTCTTC

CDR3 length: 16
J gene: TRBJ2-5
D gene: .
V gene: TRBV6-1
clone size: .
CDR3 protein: CASSEGKRVNQETQYF
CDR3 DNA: TGTGCCAGCAGTGAAGGAAAGCGGGTGAACCAAGAGACCCAGTACTTC

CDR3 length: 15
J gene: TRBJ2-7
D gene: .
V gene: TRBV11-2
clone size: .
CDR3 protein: CASSLGQRGIYEQYF
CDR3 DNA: TGTGCCAGCAGTTTGGGACAGCGGGGGATCTACGAGCAGTACTTC